Here is one TCR beta chain with its context. This sample was taken from a study of blood T cell repertoires in COVID-19. Background on the study: Donors in the United States, Italy and Spain gave samples during acute or convalescent COVID-19. PBMCs, B-cell-depleted T cells, or T cells provided the cDNA or gDNA that made up the material.

Per the original methods: Estimation of nucleated cell counts was performed using reference gene primer amplification. Only in-frame clones appear in the TCRdb table, and some are missing; sequencing was by immunoSEQ multiplex PCR. V and J calls and clone size follow that table, whereas D and trimming were derived from the DNA. The top ten hold approximately 3.7% of the sample, which has tens of thousands of clones, over 85% seen once. Sequenced: peripheral blood. The clonotype originates from a human donor with active COVID-19. The donor label of this sample is uncertain.

The CDR3 spells CASSPGRPGEQYF. As DNA, the CDR3 is TGTGCCAGCAGTCCCGGCCGTCCGGGAGAGCAGTACTTC. The chain combines TRBV6-2 or TRBV6-3 with TRBJ2-7, with D maybe TRBD2 (5 bases). Germline lookup yields CDR1 MNHEY and CDR2 SVGEGT. There are 13 residues in the CDR3. V was shortened by 5 bases and J by 7 bases, with 15 bases between the two germline ends.